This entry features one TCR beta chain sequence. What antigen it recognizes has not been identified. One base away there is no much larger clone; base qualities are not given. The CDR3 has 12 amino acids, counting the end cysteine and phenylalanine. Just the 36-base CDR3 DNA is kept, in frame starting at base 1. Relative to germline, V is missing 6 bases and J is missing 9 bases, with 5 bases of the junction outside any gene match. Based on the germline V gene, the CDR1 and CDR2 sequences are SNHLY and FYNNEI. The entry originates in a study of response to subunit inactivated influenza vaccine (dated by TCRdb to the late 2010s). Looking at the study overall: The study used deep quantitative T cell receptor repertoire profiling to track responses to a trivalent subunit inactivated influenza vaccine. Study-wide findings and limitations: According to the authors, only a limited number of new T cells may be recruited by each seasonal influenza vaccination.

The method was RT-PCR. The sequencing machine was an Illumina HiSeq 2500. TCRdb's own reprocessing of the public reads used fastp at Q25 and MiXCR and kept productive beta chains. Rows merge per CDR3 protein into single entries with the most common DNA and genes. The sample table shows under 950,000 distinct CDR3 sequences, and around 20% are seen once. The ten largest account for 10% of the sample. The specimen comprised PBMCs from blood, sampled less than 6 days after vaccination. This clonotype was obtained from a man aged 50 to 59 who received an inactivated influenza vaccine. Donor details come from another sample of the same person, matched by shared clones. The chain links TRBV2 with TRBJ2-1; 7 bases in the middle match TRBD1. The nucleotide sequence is TGTGCCAGCAGCAAAGACAGGGTTGAGCAGTTCTTC. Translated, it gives CASSKDRVEQFF. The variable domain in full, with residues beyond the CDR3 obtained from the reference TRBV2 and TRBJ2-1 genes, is EPEVTQTPSHQVTQMGQEVILRCVPISNHLYFYWYRQILGQKVEFLVSFYNNEISEKSEIFDDQFSVERPDGSNFTLKIRSTKLEDSAMYFCASSKDRVEQFFGPGTRLTVL.